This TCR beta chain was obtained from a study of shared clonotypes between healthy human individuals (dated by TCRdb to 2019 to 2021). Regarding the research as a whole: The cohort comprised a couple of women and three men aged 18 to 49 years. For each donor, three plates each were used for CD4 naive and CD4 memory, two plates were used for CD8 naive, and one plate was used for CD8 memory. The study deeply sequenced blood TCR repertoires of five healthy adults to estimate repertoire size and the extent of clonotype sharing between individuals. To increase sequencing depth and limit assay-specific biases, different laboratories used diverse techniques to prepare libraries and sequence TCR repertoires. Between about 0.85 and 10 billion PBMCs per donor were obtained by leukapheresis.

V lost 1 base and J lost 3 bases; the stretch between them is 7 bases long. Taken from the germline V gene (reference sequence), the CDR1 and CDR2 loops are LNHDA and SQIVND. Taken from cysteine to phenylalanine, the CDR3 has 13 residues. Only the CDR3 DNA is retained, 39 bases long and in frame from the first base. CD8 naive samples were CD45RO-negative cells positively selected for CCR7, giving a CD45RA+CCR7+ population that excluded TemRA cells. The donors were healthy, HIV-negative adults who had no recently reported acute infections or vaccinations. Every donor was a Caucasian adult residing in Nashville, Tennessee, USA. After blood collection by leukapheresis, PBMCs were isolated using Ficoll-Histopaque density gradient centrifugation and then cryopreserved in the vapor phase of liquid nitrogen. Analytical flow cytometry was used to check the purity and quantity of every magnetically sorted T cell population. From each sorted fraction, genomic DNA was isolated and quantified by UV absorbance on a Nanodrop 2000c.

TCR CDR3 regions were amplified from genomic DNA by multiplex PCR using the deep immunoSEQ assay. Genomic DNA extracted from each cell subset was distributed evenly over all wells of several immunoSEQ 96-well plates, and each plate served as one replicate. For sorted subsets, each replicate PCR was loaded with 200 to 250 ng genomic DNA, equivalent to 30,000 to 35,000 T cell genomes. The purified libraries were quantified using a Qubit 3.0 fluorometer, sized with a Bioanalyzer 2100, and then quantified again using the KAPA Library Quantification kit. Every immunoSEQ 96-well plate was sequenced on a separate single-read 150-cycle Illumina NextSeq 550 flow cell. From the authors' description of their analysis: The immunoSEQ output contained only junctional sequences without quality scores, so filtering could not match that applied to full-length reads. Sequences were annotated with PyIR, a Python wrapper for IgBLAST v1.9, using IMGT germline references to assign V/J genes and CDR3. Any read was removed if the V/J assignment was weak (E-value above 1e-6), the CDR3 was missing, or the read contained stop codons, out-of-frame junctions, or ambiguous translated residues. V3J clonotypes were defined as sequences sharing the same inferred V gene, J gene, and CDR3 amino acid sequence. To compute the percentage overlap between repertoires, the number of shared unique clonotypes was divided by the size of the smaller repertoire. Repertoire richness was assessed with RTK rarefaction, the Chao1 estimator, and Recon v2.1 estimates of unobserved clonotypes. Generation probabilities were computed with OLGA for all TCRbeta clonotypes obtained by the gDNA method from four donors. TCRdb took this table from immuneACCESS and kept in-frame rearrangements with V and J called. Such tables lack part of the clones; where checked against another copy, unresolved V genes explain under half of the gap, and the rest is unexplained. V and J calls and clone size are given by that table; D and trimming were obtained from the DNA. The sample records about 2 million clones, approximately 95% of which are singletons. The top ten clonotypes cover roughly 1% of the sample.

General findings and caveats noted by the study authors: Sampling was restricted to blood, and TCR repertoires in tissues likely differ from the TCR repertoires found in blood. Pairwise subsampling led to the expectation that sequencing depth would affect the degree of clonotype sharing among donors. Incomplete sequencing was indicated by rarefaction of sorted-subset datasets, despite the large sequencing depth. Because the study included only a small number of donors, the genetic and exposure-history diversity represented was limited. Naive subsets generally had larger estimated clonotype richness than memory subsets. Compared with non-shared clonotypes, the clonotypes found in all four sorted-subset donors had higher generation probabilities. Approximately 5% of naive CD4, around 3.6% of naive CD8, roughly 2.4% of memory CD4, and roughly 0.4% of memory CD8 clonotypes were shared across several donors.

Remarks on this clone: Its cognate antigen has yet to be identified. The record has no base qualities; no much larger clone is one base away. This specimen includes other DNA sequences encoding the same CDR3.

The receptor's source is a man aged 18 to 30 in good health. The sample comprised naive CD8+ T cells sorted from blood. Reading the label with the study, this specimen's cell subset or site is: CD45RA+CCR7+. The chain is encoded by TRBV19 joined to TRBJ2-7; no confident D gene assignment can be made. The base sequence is TGTGCCAGTAGTATAGGGGTTTTCTACGAGCAGTACTTC. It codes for CASSIGVFYEQYF.